This T cell receptor beta chain was profiled in a study of tumor and adjacent non-tumor tissue in lung cancer. In the study overall: Aged roughly 30 to 85 years, patients included roughly eleven men and 5 women with stage I to III disease.

The template was RNA from unsorted bulk tissue. The normal lung tissue was taken more than 3 cm from the tumor edge. Chemotherapy-naive patients with new lung cancer underwent thoracic surgery in China, August–late 2014. Three rounds of nested PCR, following a modified ARM-PCR protocol, produced the TCRbeta library. TCRdb itself ran the multiplex PCR reads through MiXCR, one entry per CDR3 protein. This sample yields 110,000 or so distinct CDR3 sequences, of which 60% to 70% are seen a single time; under 20% belongs to the top ten. Study-level points and caveats: Tumor tissue had significantly higher TCR diversity than normal lung. Shorter survival was associated with higher TCR diversity in tumors.

This clonotype was observed a handful of times. The antigen is unknown. The junction differs from germline at one of its ends, possibly a read error. Germline CDR1 reads LGHDT; CDR2 reads YNNKEL (reference sequence). The CDR3 contains 14 residues. Sequencing was done on a sample of distant non-tumor lung tissue. J is TRBJ2-1 and V is TRBV3-1; D is uncertain. The TCR sequence derives from a man aged 60 to 69 with non-small cell lung cancer. CDR3 residues: CANSPFLSVNEQFF. The CDR3 DNA reads TGTGCCAACAGCCCCTTTCTGTCGGTCAATGAGCAGTTCTTC.